One sample yielded the 17 T cell receptor beta chains listed below, sequenced in a study of graft-versus-host responses after intestinal transplantation. Method: immunoSEQ multiplex PCR; TCRdb's copy keeps in-frame clones and lacks some. The data show approximately 40,000 clones, about 90% seen once. The sequences come from PBMCs, collected approximately 320 days after intestinal transplant. The source is a human patient who received an intestinal transplant, so some T cells may come from the graft donor.

The V gene is TRBV10-3, the J gene TRBJ1-1; maybe TRBD1 (6 bases). Germline CDR1 is ENHRY and CDR2 is SYGVKD. Deletions cut 1 base from V and 8 bases from J, with 14 bases between. The CDR3 consists of 14 residues. The CDR3 sequence: CAISEFGAQGEAFF. CDR3 bases: TGTGCCATCAGTGAGTTCGGGGCACAGGGAGAAGCTTTCTTT.

This clone occurred a few times. The J gene is TRBJ1-2, the V gene TRBV21-1; TRBD1 is taken as the D call from the table, unchecked against the DNA. TRBV21-1 is described as a pseudogene. CDR3 length: 12 amino acids. The CDR3 protein is CASSKEGDGYTF. The CDR3 DNA is TGTGCCAGCAGCAAAGAAGGGGATGGCTACACCTTC.

This clone was observed a single time. The chain is built from TRBV27 and TRBJ2-7; 7 bases line up with TRBD1. CDR1 and CDR2 (germline): MNHEY, SMNVEV (reference sequence). The CDR3 is 13 amino acids. V trimming: 6 bases; J trimming: 2 bases; junction bases outside the gene matches: 4. The CDR3 DNA is TGTGCCAGCAGCCTGACAGGGACCTACGAGCAGTACTTC. This encodes CASSLTGTYEQYF.

The chain employs TRBV28 and TRBJ1-5; D uncertain. This CDR3 contains 14 residues. V lost 6 bases and J 2 bases, leaving 11 bases between the germline ends. Germline-derived CDR1 and CDR2 are MDHEN and SYDVKM. The CDR3, as DNA: TGTGCCAGCAGCCCTATAATAGGCAATCAGCCCCAGCATTTT. Its translation is CASSPIIGNQPQHF. Supplemented by reference TRBV28 and TRBJ1-5, the full variable domain reads DVKVTQSSRYLVKRTGEKVFLECVQDMDHENMFWYRQDPGLGLRLIYFSYDVKMKEKGDIPEGYSVSREKKERFSLILESASTNQTSMYLCASSPIIGNQPQHFGDGTRLSIL.

The chain combines TRBV5-6 with TRBJ1-5; perhaps TRBD1 as D (6 bases). The CDR3 runs to 18 residues. V was trimmed by 1 base and J by 0 bases, leaving 17 bases between them. Looked up from germline, CDR1 is SGHDT and CDR2 is YYEEEE. The CDR3 protein is CASSLSTGQVYSNQPQHF. CDR3 coding DNA: TGTGCCAGCAGCTTGAGTACAGGGCAGGTCTATAGCAATCAGCCCCAGCATTTT.

This clone was recorded only once. The CDR3 reads CASSLAENSGNTIYF. The DNA of the CDR3 is TGTGCCAGCAGCTTGGCTGAAAACTCTGGAAACACCATATATTTT. The V and J genes are TRBV5-6 and TRBJ1-3; D gene uncertain. The V and J ends lost 0 bases and 0 bases respectively, with 7 bases between them. From germline, CDR1 is SGHDT and CDR2 YYEEEE. The CDR3 is made up of 15 amino acids.

The chain recombines TRBV5-1 with TRBJ1-2, with TRBD1 identical over 7 bases. Germline-derived CDR1 and CDR2 are SGHRS and YFSETQ. The length of the CDR3 is 13 residues. Trimming took 4 bases from V and 4 from J; bases not matched to a gene: 4. The CDR3 region is CASSDRVGYGYTF. Written as DNA, the CDR3 is TGCGCCAGCAGCGACAGGGTGGGCTATGGCTACACCTTC.

The genes are TRBV15 and TRBJ1-5; the match to TRBD1 covers 8 bases. The CDR3 covers 16 residues. Germline trimming cut 3 bases from V and 3 bases from J; bases unmatched to any gene: 7. CDR1 LNHNV and CDR2 YYDKDF come from the germline V gene (reference sequence). The CDR3, as DNA: TGTGCCACCAGCAGTAGCAGGGGGCTAGACAATCAGCCCCAGCATTTT. It specifies CATSSSRGLDNQPQHF.

This clone has only a few counts. The V and J genes are TRBV2 and TRBJ2-5; 10 bases line up with TRBD2. After removal of 6 bases from V and 4 bases from J, the junction contained 8 bases not matched to a gene. This CDR3 is built from 15 residues. Germline V gene lookup returns CDR1 SNHLY and CDR2 FYNNEI. The DNA of the CDR3 is TGTGCCAGCAGCATAACTAGCGGGGTGGGAGAGACCCAGTACTTC. Amino acids: CASSITSGVGETQYF.

The chain couples TRBV10-3 to TRBJ2-5; 12 bases agree with TRBD2. Judging by the DNA end, TRBJ2-7 fits better; the J call may be wrong. Per germline, CDR1 ENHRY and CDR2 SYGVKD. The CDR3 has 20 residues. The CDR3 nucleotides read TGTGCCATCGGTCATTCCCCCGGGACTAGCGGGCCAACGAGCTCCTACGAGCAGTACTTC. Its translation is CAIGHSPGTSGPTSSYEQYF.

The chain employs TRBV7-3 and TRBJ2-3, with TRBD2 matching over 8 bases. Germline V lookup: CDR1 SGHTA, CDR2 FQGTGA. This CDR3 spans 15 amino acids. The V and J ends lost 2 bases and 3 bases, in that order; junction bases with no gene match: 4. In nucleotides, the CDR3 is TGTGCCAGCAGCTTACATGGCGGGGGGACAGATACGCAGTATTTT. Protein product: CASSLHGGGTDTQYF.

The V call is TRBV29-1, the J call TRBJ2-1, with D possibly TRBD1 on 6 matching bases. V was clipped by 4 bases and J by 4 bases, with 11 bases between them. The CDR3 contains 13 residues. The V gene's germline CDR1 is SQVTM and CDR2 ANQGSEA. DNA of the CDR3: TGCAGCGTTGGCCTGGGGACATACAATGAGCAGTTCTTC. It specifies CSVGLGTYNEQFF.

The genes are TRBV5-1 and TRBJ2-7, with unresolved D. V was trimmed by 6 bases and J by 3 bases, leaving 7 bases between them. The CDR3 extends over 11 amino acids. Germline-derived CDR1 and CDR2 are SGHRS and YFSETQ. This CDR3 is CASTAGYEQYF. The CDR3 nucleotides are TGCGCCAGCACGGCCGGCTACGAGCAGTACTTC.

V is TRBV6-5 and J is TRBJ2-7; D possibly uses TRBD1 or TRBD2 (5 bases each). The ends were cut back, 6 bases at V and 4 bases at J, with 13 bases in the middle. The germline V gene encodes CDR1 MNHEY and CDR2 SVGAGI. This CDR3 has 13 amino acids. The CDR3 protein is CASRGTDPYEQYF. The CDR3 DNA is TGTGCCAGCAGGGGGACCGATCCGTACGAGCAGTACTTC.

This sequence joins TRBV6-1 and TRBJ2-7; 14 positions agree with TRBD2. The CDR3 runs to 16 residues. V lost 3 bases and J lost 2; bases outside the gene matches: 3. Germline V lookup: CDR1 MNHNS, CDR2 SASEGT. The DNA of the CDR3 is TGTGCCAGCAGTGAGGGACTAGCGGGGGTCCCCTACGAGCAGTACTTC. Translation gives CASSEGLAGVPYEQYF.

The rearrangement uses TRBV6-1 and TRBJ1-1; D gene uncertain. V dropped 6 bases and J dropped 1 base, with 12 bases sitting between them. Germline CDR1 reads MNHNS; CDR2 reads SASEGT. The CDR3 has 14 residues. This CDR3 is CASRLTGANTEAFF. CDR3 nucleotides: TGTGCCAGCAGGCTCACCGGAGCGAACACTGAAGCTTTCTTT.

The V call is TRBV29-1, the J call TRBJ2-1; the match to TRBD2 covers 9 bases. V gave up 5 bases and J gave up 5 bases; unmatched junction bases: 7. The CDR3 is made up of 14 amino acids. Germline loops: CDR1 SQVTM, CDR2 ANQGSEA. The chain's CDR3 is CSVHWRGGHNEQFF. In DNA, the CDR3 is TGCAGCGTTCACTGGCGGGGGGGCCACAATGAGCAGTTCTTC.